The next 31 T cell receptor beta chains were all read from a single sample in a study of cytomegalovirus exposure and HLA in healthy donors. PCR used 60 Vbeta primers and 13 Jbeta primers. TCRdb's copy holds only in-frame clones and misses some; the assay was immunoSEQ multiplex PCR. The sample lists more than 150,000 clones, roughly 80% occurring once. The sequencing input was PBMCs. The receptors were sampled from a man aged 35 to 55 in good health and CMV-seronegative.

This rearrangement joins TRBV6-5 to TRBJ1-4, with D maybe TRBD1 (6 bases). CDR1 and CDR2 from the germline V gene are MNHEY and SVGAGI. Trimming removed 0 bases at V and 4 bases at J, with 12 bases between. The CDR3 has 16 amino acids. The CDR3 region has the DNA TGTGCCAGCAGTTACTCGGACAGAATAAATAATGAAAAACTGTTTTTT. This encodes CASSYSDRINNEKLFF.

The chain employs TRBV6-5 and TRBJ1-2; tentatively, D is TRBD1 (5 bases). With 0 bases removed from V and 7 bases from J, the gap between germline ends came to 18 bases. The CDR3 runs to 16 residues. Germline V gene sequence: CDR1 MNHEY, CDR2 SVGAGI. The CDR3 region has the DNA TGTGCCAGCAGTTACTCGATGAGGAGCCAGGGTTCTGGCTACACCTTC. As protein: CASSYSMRSQGSGYTF.

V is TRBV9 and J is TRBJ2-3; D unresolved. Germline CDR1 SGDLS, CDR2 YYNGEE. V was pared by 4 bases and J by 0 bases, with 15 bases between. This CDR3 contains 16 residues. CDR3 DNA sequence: TGTGCCAGCAGCCTCACCACCGGGTCTAGCACAGATACGCAGTATTTT. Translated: CASSLTTGSSTDTQYF.

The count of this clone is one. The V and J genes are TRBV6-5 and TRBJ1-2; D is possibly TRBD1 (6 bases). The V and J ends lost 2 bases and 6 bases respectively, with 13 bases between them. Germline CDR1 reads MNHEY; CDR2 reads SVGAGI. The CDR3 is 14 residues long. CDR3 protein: CASSYAGGADGYTF. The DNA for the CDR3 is TGTGCCAGCAGTTACGCCGGGGGGGCCGATGGCTACACCTTC.

DNA for the CDR3: TGTGCCAGCTCCCGGAGGGAGACCGGGGAGCTGTTTTTT. This codes for CASSRRETGELFF. The genes are TRBV5-5 and TRBJ2-2; perhaps TRBD2 as D (6 bases). Deletions cut 7 bases from V and 5 bases from J, with 12 bases between. This CDR3 has 13 residues. CDR1 and CDR2 from the germline V gene are SGHKS and YYEKEE (reference sequence). The variable domain in full, completed from reference TRBV5-5 and TRBJ2-2, reads DAGVTQSPTHLIKTRGQQVTLRCSPISGHKSVSWYQQVLGQGPQFIFQYYEKEERGRGNFPDRFSARQFPNYSSELNVNALLLGDSALYLCASSRRETGELFFGEGSRLTVL.

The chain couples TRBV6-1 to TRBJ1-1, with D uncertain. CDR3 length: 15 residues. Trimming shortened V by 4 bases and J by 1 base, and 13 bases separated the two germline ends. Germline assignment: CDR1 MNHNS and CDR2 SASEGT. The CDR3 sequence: CASSVKEATNTEAFF. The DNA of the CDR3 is TGTGCCAGCAGTGTTAAGGAGGCGACGAACACTGAAGCTTTCTTT.

CDR3 amino acids: CASSEVAEQYF. In DNA form, the CDR3 reads TGTGCCAGCAGTGAGGTAGCCGAGCAGTACTTC. V and J are TRBV6-1 and TRBJ2-7; unclear D gene. V was pared by 3 bases and J by 6 bases, with 6 bases between. Germline CDR1 reads MNHNS; CDR2 reads SASEGT. The CDR3 is 11 residues long.

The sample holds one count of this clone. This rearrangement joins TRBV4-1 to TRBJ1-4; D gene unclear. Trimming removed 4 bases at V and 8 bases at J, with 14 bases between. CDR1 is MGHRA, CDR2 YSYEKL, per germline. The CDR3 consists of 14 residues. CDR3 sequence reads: CASSRPRAGEKLFF. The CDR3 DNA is TGCGCCAGCAGCCGACCGCGCGCCGGGGAAAAACTGTTTTTT.

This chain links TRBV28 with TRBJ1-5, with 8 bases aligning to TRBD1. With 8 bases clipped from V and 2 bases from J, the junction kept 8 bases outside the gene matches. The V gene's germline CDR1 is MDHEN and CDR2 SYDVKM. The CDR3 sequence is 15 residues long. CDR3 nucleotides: TGTGCCAGCTCAACCCCGACAGGGGGCAATCAGCCCCAGCATTTT. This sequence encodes CASSTPTGGNQPQHF.

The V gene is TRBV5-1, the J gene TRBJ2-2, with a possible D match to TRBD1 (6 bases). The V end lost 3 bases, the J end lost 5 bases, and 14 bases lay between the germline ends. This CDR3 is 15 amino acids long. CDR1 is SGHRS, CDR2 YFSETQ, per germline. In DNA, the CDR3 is TGCGCCAGCAGCTCTCTGACAGGCTTTACCGGGGAGCTGTTTTTT. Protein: CASSSLTGFTGELFF.

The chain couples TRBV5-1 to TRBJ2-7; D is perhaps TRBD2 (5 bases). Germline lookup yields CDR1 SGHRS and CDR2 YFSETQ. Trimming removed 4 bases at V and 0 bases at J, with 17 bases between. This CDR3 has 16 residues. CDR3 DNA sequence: TGCGCCAGCAGCGTCTACGGGGTCTCAAGCTCCTACGAGCAGTACTTC. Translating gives CASSVYGVSSSYEQYF.

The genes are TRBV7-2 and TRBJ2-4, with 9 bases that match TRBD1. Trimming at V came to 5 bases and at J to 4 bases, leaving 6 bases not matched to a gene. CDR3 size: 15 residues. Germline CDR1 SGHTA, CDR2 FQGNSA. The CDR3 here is CASSMTGTGKNIQYF. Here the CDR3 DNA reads TGTGCCAGCAGCATGACCGGGACAGGGAAAAACATTCAGTACTTC.

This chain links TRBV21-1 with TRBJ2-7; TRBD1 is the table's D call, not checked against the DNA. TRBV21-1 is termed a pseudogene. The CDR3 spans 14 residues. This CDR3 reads CASSRPLRTYEQYF. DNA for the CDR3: TGTGCCAGCAGCAGGCCCCTCAGGACCTACGAGCAGTACTTC.

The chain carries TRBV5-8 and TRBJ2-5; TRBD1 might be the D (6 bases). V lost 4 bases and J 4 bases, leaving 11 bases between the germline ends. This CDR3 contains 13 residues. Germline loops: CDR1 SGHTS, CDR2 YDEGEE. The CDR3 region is CASSQRTVETQYF. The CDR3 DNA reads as TGTGCCAGCAGCCAACGGACAGTAGAGACCCAGTACTTC.

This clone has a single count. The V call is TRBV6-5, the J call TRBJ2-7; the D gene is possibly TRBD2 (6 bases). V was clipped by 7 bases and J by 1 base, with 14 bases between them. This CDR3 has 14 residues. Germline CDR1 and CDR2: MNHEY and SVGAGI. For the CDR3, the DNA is TGTGCCAGCACACCCATACGGGGGTCCTACGAGCAGTACTTC. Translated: CASTPIRGSYEQYF.

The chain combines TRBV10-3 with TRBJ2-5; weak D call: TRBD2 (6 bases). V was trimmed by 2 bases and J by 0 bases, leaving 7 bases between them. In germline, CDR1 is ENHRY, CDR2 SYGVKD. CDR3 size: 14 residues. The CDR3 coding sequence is TGTGCCATCAGTGAGGGAGGGTACCAAGAGACCCAGTACTTC. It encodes CAISEGGYQETQYF.

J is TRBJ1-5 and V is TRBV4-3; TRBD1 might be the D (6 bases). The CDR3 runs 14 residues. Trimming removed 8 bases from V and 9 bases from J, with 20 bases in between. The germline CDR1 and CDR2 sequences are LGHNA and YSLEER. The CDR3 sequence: CASSPGEDGTPQHF. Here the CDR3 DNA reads TGCGCCAGCTCGCCAGGGGAAGACGGGACGCCCCAGCATTTT.

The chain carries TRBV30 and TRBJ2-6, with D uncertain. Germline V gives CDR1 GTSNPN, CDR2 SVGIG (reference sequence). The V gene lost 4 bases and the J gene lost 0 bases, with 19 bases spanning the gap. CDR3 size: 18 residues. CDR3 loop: CAWTATTPITSGANVLTF. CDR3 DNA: TGTGCCTGGACCGCAACGACTCCGATCACCTCTGGGGCCAACGTCCTGACTTTC. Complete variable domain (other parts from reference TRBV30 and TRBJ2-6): SQTIHQWPATLVQPVGSPLSLECTVEGTSNPNLYWYRQAAGRGLQLLFYSVGIGQISSEVPQNLSASRPQDRQFILSSKKLLLSDSGFYLCAWTATTPITSGANVLTFGAGSRLTVL.

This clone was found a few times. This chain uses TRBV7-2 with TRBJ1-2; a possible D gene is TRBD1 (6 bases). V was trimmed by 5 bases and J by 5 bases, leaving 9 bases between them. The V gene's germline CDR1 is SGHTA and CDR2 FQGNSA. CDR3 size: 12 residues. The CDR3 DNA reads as TGTGCCAGCAGCATCCAGGGGTATGGCTACACCTTC. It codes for CASSIQGYGYTF.

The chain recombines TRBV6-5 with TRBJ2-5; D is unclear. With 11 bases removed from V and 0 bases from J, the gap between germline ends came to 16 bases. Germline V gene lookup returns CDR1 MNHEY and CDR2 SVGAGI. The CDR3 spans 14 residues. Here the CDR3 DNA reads TGTGCCGAGCAACAGCTCTCACACCAAGAGACCCAGTACTTC. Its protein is CAEQQLSHQETQYF.

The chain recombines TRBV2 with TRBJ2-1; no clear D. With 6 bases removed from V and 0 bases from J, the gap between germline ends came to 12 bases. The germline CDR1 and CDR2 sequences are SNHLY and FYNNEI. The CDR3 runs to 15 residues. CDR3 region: CASRGRVSSYNEQFF. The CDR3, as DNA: TGTGCCAGCAGGGGTCGGGTAAGCTCCTACAATGAGCAGTTCTTC.

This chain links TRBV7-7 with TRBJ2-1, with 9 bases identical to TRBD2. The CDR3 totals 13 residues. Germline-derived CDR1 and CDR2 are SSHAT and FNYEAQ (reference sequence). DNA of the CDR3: TGTGCTAGCGGGAGAGGCGGCTACAATGAGCAGTTCTTC. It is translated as CASGRGGYNEQFF.

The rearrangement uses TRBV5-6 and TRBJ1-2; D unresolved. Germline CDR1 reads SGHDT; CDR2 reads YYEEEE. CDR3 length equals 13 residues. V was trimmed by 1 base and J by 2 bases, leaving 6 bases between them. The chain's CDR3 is CASSLRRNYGYTF. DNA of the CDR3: TGTGCCAGCAGCTTGCGCAGGAACTATGGCTACACCTTC. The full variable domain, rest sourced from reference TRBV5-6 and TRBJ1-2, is DAGVTQSPTHLIKTRGQQVTLRCSPKSGHDTVSWYQQALGQGPQFIFQYYEEEERQRGNFPDRFSGHQFPNYSSELNVNALLLGDSALYLCASSLRRNYGYTFGSGTRLTVV.

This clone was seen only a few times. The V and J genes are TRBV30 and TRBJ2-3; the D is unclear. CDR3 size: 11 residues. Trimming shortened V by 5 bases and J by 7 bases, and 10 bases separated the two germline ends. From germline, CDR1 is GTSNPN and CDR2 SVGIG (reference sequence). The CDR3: CAWRSSNTQYF. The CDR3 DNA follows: TGTGCCTGGCGATCCTCTAATACGCAGTATTTT.

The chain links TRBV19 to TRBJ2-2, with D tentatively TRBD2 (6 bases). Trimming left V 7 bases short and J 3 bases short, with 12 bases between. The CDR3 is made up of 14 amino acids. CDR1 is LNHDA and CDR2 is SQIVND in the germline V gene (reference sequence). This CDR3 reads CASIGGSYTGELFF. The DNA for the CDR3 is TGTGCCAGTATAGGAGGGTCATACACCGGGGAGCTGTTTTTT.

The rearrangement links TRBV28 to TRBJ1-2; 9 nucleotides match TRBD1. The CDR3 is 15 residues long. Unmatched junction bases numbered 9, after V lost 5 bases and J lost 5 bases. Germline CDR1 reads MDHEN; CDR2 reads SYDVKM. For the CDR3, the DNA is TGTGCCAGCAGTCTAAACGCCGGGACAGGGTATGGCTACACCTTC. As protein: CASSLNAGTGYGYTF.

The CDR3 loop is CAWSVEQSIEKLFF. The CDR3 nucleotides are TGTGCCTGGAGTGTGGAACAGAGTATCGAAAAACTGTTTTTT. The J gene is TRBJ1-4, the V gene TRBV30; D not certain. The CDR3 extends over 14 amino acids. CDR1 GTSNPN and CDR2 SVGIG come from the germline V gene (reference sequence). Trimming stripped 0 bases from V and 8 bases from J, with 13 bases between.

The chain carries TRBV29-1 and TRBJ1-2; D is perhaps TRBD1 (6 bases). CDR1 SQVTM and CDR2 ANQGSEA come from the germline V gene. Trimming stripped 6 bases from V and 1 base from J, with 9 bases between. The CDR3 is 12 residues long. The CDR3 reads CSVRQDNYGYTF. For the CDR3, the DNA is TGCAGCGTCAGACAGGATAACTATGGCTACACCTTC.

For the CDR3, the DNA is TGTGCCAGCACCGCGCCTGGAGTTTCCCTAGCGGGAGGGCTGGATACGCAGTATTTT. This sequence encodes CASTAPGVSLAGGLDTQYF. This rearrangement joins TRBV5-6 to TRBJ2-3; 12 positions agree with TRBD2. This CDR3 comprises 19 residues. Trimming cost V 6 bases and J 6 bases; bases outside gene matches: 20. CDR1 is SGHDT, CDR2 YYEEEE, per germline.

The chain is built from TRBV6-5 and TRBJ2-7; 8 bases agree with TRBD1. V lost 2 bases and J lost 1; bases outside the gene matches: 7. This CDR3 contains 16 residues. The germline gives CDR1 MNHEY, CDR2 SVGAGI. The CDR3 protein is CASSYSWQGASYEQYF. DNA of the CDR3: TGTGCCAGCAGTTACAGTTGGCAGGGGGCGTCCTACGAGCAGTACTTC.

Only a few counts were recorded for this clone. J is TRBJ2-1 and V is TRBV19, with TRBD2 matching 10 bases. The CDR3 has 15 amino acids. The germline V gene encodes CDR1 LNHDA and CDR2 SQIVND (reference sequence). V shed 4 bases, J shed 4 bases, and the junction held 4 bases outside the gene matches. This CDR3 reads CASSRTSGPYNEQFF. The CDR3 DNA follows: TGTGCCAGTAGTAGGACTAGCGGACCGTACAATGAGCAGTTCTTC.